Presented here are 13 T cell receptor beta chains from one specimen sequenced in a study of T cell responses to AZD1222 COVID-19 vaccine. Assay: immunoSEQ multiplex PCR; the TCRdb copy retains only in-frame clones and omits some. The sample records around 100,000 clones, 80% to 95% being singletons. This material consisted of peripheral blood, taken on day 0 of AZD1222 vaccination. The source is an adult in good health.

This sequence joins TRBV11-2 and TRBJ2-7; 10 bases map to TRBD1. The germline V gene has CDR1 SGHAT and CDR2 FQNNGV. V shed 5 bases, J shed 7 bases, and the junction held 11 bases outside the gene matches. The CDR3 loop spans 15 amino acids. Here the CDR3 reads CASSPLAGTGVEQYF. In DNA, the CDR3 is TGTGCCAGCAGCCCTCTGGCCGGGACAGGGGTTGAGCAGTACTTC.

This clone was seen just once. The chain uses TRBV11-2 and TRBJ2-7; TRBD2 matches at 10 bases. V trimming: 5 bases; J trimming: 7 bases; junction bases outside the gene matches: 8. The CDR3 consists of 14 residues. Germline V CDR1 and CDR2: SGHAT, FQNNGV. The CDR3 here is CASSPLAGGWEQYF. The CDR3 region has the DNA TGTGCCAGCAGCCCCTTAGCGGGAGGTTGGGAGCAGTACTTC.

This clone was detected only a few times. The V call is TRBV12-3 or TRBV12-4, the J call TRBJ2-7; D unclear. This CDR3 contains 11 residues. The V and J ends lost 4 bases and 5 bases respectively, with 6 bases between them. CDR3 in amino acids: CASSSLDEQYF. The CDR3 DNA reads as TGTGCCAGCAGTTCCCTAGACGAGCAGTACTTC.

This chain uses TRBV9 with TRBJ2-1; weak D call: TRBD2 (5 bases). Germline assignment: CDR1 SGDLS and CDR2 YYNGEE. CDR3 length equals 13 residues. The ends were cut back, 0 bases at V and 10 bases at J, with 11 bases in the middle. CDR3 coding DNA: TGTGCCAGCAGCGTAGCTCCAGCGGAGGAGCAGTTCTTC. This sequence encodes CASSVAPAEEQFF.

This sequence joins TRBV7-9 and TRBJ2-7; 7 bases align to TRBD1. This CDR3 is 14 amino acids long. Germline V gene data show CDR1 as SEHNR and CDR2 as FQNEAQ (reference sequence). The ends lost 0 bases at V and 6 bases at J; junction bases unmatched: 5. The CDR3 DNA sequence: TGTGCCAGCAGCTTAGCTTCTACAGGGGCCGAGCAGTACTTC. It specifies CASSLASTGAEQYF.

This clone was observed a single time. V gene TRBV12-3 or TRBV12-4 combines with J gene TRBJ2-3; D unclear. The CDR3 has 13 residues. With 1 base removed from V and 1 base from J, the gap between germline ends came to 3 bases. The DNA of the CDR3 is TGTGCCAGCAGTTTAGAGCGCACAGATACGCAGTATTTT. This encodes CASSLERTDTQYF.

This sequence joins TRBV20-1 and TRBJ2-7; 7 bases are shared with TRBD1. There are 12 residues in the CDR3. V gave up 3 bases and J gave up 2 bases; unmatched junction bases: 1. The germline V gene has CDR1 DFQATT and CDR2 SNEGSKA (reference sequence). The CDR3 DNA sequence: TGCAGTGCTAGTGGGACAGCCTACGAGCAGTACTTC. Amino acids: CSASGTAYEQYF.

V gene TRBV28 combines with J gene TRBJ1-4; TRBD1 matches at 7 bases. The germline V gene encodes CDR1 MDHEN and CDR2 SYDVKM. The CDR3 consists of 19 residues. The V gene end was trimmed by 0 bases and the J gene end by 5 bases; junction bases not matched to a gene: 15. The chain's CDR3 is CASSLWARDRYGLNEKLFF. DNA for the CDR3: TGTGCCAGCAGTTTATGGGCCCGGGACAGATACGGCTTGAATGAAAAACTGTTTTTT.

Written as DNA, the CDR3 is TGTGCCAGCCGCGGACAGAGGGGAATCTACGAGCAGTACTTC. Protein: CASRGQRGIYEQYF. The chain joins TRBV6-5 to TRBJ2-7, with D tentatively TRBD1 (6 bases). This CDR3 is 14 amino acids long. V lost 8 bases and J lost 3, with 17 bases in between. Germline V gives CDR1 MNHEY, CDR2 SVGAGI.

The V gene is TRBV7-2, the J gene TRBJ2-1, with 7 bases that match TRBD2. V dropped 5 bases and J dropped 5; count of bases not matched to a gene: 12. Germline assignment: CDR1 SGHTA and CDR2 FQGNSA. The CDR3 has 16 residues. CDR3 in DNA: TGTGCCAGCAGCGGCTTCGCGGGAGTCAGGAACAATGAGCAGTTCTTC. This encodes CASSGFAGVRNNEQFF.

The V and J genes are TRBV28 and TRBJ2-7; 10 bases are shared with TRBD2. The J segment lost 2 bases and the V segment lost 8 bases, leaving 3 bases of the junction unmatched. The CDR3 runs 13 residues. Germline V lookup: CDR1 MDHEN, CDR2 SYDVKM. This chain's CDR3 is CASESGRAYEQYF. The CDR3 DNA reads as TGTGCCAGCGAAAGCGGGAGGGCCTACGAGCAGTACTTC.

The rearrangement links TRBV28 to TRBJ2-5; D remains unclear. The CDR3 length is 13 residues. CDR1 is MDHEN, CDR2 SYDVKM, per germline. V lost 3 bases and J 5 bases, leaving 10 bases between the germline ends. In DNA form, the CDR3 reads TGTGCCAGCAGTTTTTACAGCTCGGAGACCCAGTACTTC. Translating it yields CASSFYSSETQYF.

This clone has a single count. The chain recombines TRBV9 with TRBJ2-1; TRBD2 aligns across 7 bases. Germline V gives CDR1 SGDLS, CDR2 YYNGEE. The CDR3 covers 17 residues. J gave up 3 bases and V 0 bases, and 9 bases lay outside the gene matches. CDR3 region: CASSVGPKRGDYNEQFF. CDR3 sequence (DNA): TGTGCCAGCAGCGTAGGGCCTAAGCGGGGCGACTACAATGAGCAGTTCTTC.